A selection of T cell receptor beta chains follows, all from one sample in a study of T cells in Graves' hyperthyroidism and ophthalmopathy. TCRdb redid the calling of the multiplex PCR reads with MiXCR, one entry per CDR3 protein. The repertoire holds 650,000 to 750,000 distinct CDR3 sequences, with around 15% as singletons. Sequencing was done on a sample of blood. These receptors all stem from a young woman with Graves' hyperthyroidism. Each CDR3 is given with its conserved first and last residue. D genes are given only for firm matches. Some rows mark clone size as missing; the rest say once, few, many or name a class of expanded clone.

>few|TRBV10-1|15|TRBJ2-5|-
TGCGCCAGCAGTGAGACCAGAGGGGCCGGAGAGACCCAGTACTTC
CASSETRGAGETQYF
>many|TRBV7-2|17|TRBJ2-2|TRBD2
TGTGCCAGCAGCAACGGACTAGCGGGACGCAACACCGGGGAGCTGTTTTTT
CASSNGLAGRNTGELFF
>many|TRBV4-1|13|TRBJ2-5|-
TGCGCCAGCAGTCACTCCCCGGTAGAGACCCAGTACTTC
CASSHSPVETQYF
>few|TRBV27|13|TRBJ2-5|-
TGTGCCAGCAGCCGCGGTGTTTACGGGACCCAGTACTTC
CASSRGVYGTQYF
>many|TRBV11-3|16|TRBJ2-1|TRBD2
TGTGCCAGCAGCCAGATGGGAGGGGAACACTACAATGAGCAGTTCTTC
CASSQMGGEHYNEQFF
>many|TRBV30|14|TRBJ2-1|TRBD2
TGTGCCTGGAATAGCGGGGGCTCCTACAATGAGCAGTTCTTC
CAWNSGGSYNEQFF
>-|TRBV6-1|15|TRBJ2-1|TRBD2
TGTGCCAGCAGCCCGGGGGGGGGAAACTACAATGAGCAGTTCTTC
CASSPGGGNYNEQFF
>-|TRBV29-1|13|TRBJ2-7|TRBD1
TGCAGCGCTGGACAGGGAGGCCCCTACGAGCAGTACTTC
CSAGQGGPYEQYF
>few|TRBV29-1|16|TRBJ2-3|-
TGCAGCGTTATCGGTGGGTTAGCGGAGAGCACAGATACGCAGTATTTT
CSVIGGLAESTDTQYF
>-|TRBV6-2/TRBV6-3|17|TRBJ1-2|-
TGTGCCAGCAGTTACTCGATGACCCAGGGGCGCGACTATGGCTACACCTTC
CASSYSMTQGRDYGYTF
>many|TRBV5-6|15|TRBJ2-1|TRBD2
TGTGCCAGCAGCTTGGGAGGGACTAGCGACAATGAGCAGTTCTTC
CASSLGGTSDNEQFF
>many|TRBV11-2|14|TRBJ2-1|TRBD2
TGTGCCAGCAGGGGACTAGCGGGATTTAATGAGCAGTTCTTC
CASRGLAGFNEQFF
>-|TRBV30|14|TRBJ2-7|TRBD1
TGTGCCTGGAGTGCCGGGACAGGGTCCTACGAGCAGTACTTC
CAWSAGTGSYEQYF
>many|TRBV7-2|14|TRBJ2-5|TRBD1
TGTGCCAGCAGCCCTCAGGGGGCCCGCACGACCCAGTACTTC
CASSPQGARTTQYF
>many|TRBV6-2/TRBV6-3|13|TRBJ2-2|-
TGTGCCAGCCGACTAACGGGAAGCGGGGAGCTGTTTTTT
CASRLTGSGELFF
>many|TRBV7-2|16|TRBJ2-5|TRBD2
TGTGCCAGCAGCCCTCGATCCATACTAGCGAAGGAGACCCAGTACTTC
CASSPRSILAKETQYF
>many|TRBV29-1|18|TRBJ2-1|-
TGCAGCGTTGAAACGGGGGACATTGGAACGAGCTCCTACAATGAGCAGTTCTTC
CSVETGDIGTSSYNEQFF
>many|TRBV11-2|14|TRBJ2-5|-
TGTGCCAGCAGCCACCTCGTGACGGGAGAGACCCAGTACTTC
CASSHLVTGETQYF
>-|TRBV3-1|14|TRBJ1-3|-
TGTGCCAGCAGCCAAGATTGGGGTGGAAACACCATATATTTT
CASSQDWGGNTIYF
>many|TRBV24-1|16|TRBJ2-1|TRBD2
TGTGCCACCAGTGATTGGGCTAGCGGGAGTGTCAATGAGCAGTTCTTC
CATSDWASGSVNEQFF
>many|TRBV7-9|11|TRBJ2-1|-
TGTGCCAGCAGGGGCAGCAATGAGCAGTTCTTC
CASRGSNEQFF
>many|TRBV28|15|TRBJ1-5|TRBD1
TGTGCCAGCAGCTATGTTGGGACAGAGGTCCAGCCCCAGCATTTT
CASSYVGTEVQPQHF
>-|TRBV6-6|13|TRBJ2-7|-
TGTGCCAGCAGTTACTCTTTGGGGGGCGAGCAGTACTTC
CASSYSLGGEQYF
>-|TRBV5-1|13|TRBJ2-7|-
TGCGTCAGCAGCTTGACTGTTTCCTACGAGCAGTACTTC
CVSSLTVSYEQYF
>-|TRBV13|17|TRBJ1-6|TRBD1
TGTGCCAGCAGGGTACACAGGGGGAGCTCCTATAATTCACCCCTCCACTTT
CASRVHRGSSYNSPLHF
>-|TRBV28|14|TRBJ1-6|TRBD1
TGTGCCAGCAGTTCGACAGGGGTAGACTCACCCCTCCACTTT
CASSSTGVDSPLHF
>-|TRBV2|12|TRBJ2-1|-
TGTGCCAGCAGTACTGGGAGGAATGAGCAGTTCTTC
CASSTGRNEQFF
>many|TRBV11-2|13|TRBJ2-3|-
TGTGCCAGCAGCTTAGTATACGTGGATACGCAGTATTTT
CASSLVYVDTQYF
>many|TRBV6-1|13|TRBJ2-5|-
TGTGCCAGCCGACAGGGAGGAGGAGAGACCCAGTACTTC
CASRQGGGETQYF
>-|TRBV6-2/TRBV6-3|17|TRBJ2-7|TRBD2
TGTGCCAGCAAGGGACTAGCGGGAAACATCAAAGCCTACGAGCAGTACTTC
CASKGLAGNIKAYEQYF
>many|TRBV7-9|15|TRBJ2-1|-
TGTGCCAGCAGCGTAGAGGAGAGCTCCTACAATGAGCAGTTCTTC
CASSVEESSYNEQFF
>many|TRBV7-9|15|TRBJ2-5|TRBD1
TGTGCCAGCAGCATTGGGACAGGTGGTCAAGAGACCCAGTACTTC
CASSIGTGGQETQYF